This TCR beta chain stems from a study of T cells in tuberculosis. V was clipped by 2 bases and J by 8 bases, with 4 bases between them. Germline CDR1 is MNHNS and CDR2 is SASEGT. This CDR3 comprises 11 residues. Sorting used thawed, overnight-rested PBMC stained with anti-CD3, a viability dye and GMM-loaded CD1B tetramer. CD1B tetramers were loaded with Rhodococcus equi-derived C32 glucose monomycolate. Only in-frame clones appear in the TCRdb table, and some are missing; sequencing was by immunoSEQ multiplex PCR. The data hold 60,000 or so clones, with about 86% observed a single time. The chain couples TRBV6-1 to TRBJ2-1; no clear D gene. This receptor was taken from an adult woman with latent tuberculosis. Specimen: CD1b-GMM tetramer-negative cells sorted from PBMCs. The CDR3 reads CASSENYEQFF. In DNA form, the CDR3 reads TGTGCCAGCAGTGAAAACTATGAGCAGTTCTTC.